The clone carrying this T cell receptor beta chain was picked up many times. Its antigen is not identified. Study-level findings and limits: Tumor Treg TCRs overlapped most with tumor naive CD4+ cells. The larger cohort examined one V-J beta rearrangement, not whole repertoires.

Semi-nested PCR with Nested Universal Primer A followed constant-region reverse priming of full-length variable regions. TCRdb independently ran MiXCR on the 5' RACE reads; one entry per CDR3 protein. There are approximately 29,000 distinct CDR3 sequences in the sample; roughly 24% occur only once, and around 3.5% lies in the top ten. In germline, CDR1 is MNHNS, CDR2 SASEGT. The CDR3 extends over 15 amino acids. V was clipped by 2 bases and J by 5 bases, with 12 bases between them. The clonotype was recovered from a female donor with breast cancer. Sequenced input: naive CD4+ T cells sorted from a lymph node. This sample's subset: naive CD4+ T cells, CD4+CD45RA+CD25-. The chain links TRBV6-1 to TRBJ1-4; no reliable D call. CDR3 sequence reads: CASSELSAVNEKLFF. The CDR3 DNA reads TGTGCCAGCAGTGAATTAAGCGCAGTCAATGAAAAACTGTTTTTT.